The following is a T cell receptor beta chain sequence with its context. Its target is unknown. This sample is drawn from a study of tumor-infiltrating lymphocytes in primary liver carcinoma. Overall study context: Patients included men and women of 30 to 69 years. General study findings and limits: Among the pair types, tumor region pairs showed more overlap than tumor-adjacent and tumor-blood pairs.

RNA isolated from unsorted whole blood supplied the blood RNA, with germline DNA also extracted. The authors made TCR beta cDNA from 400 to 550 ng total RNA with a constant-region primer. Sequencing libraries for TCR beta derived from three nested multiplex PCR rounds that used slightly modified ARM-PCR. Rounds one and two of PCR, each of 10 cycles, were primed with TRBV1-TRBV30 forward primers and a C-beta reverse primer. MiXCR was run by TCRdb on the multiplex PCR reads, yielding one entry per CDR3 protein. Of hundreds of thousands of distinct CDR3 sequences detected, 50% to 75% appear once; the ten largest clones hold approximately 15%. The CDR3 is made up of 12 amino acids. Germline assignment: CDR1 SQVTM and CDR2 ANQGSEA. With 6 bases removed from V and 2 bases from J, the gap between germline ends came to 9 bases.

J is TRBJ2-3 and V is TRBV29-1; weak D call: TRBD2 (6 bases). The TCR comes from a woman younger than 45 with primary liver carcinoma and hepatitis B virus infection. The sequenced sample consisted of peripheral blood. The CDR3 sequence is CSVGRITDTQYF. The DNA for the CDR3 is TGCAGCGTGGGGAGGATCACAGATACGCAGTATTTT.